Each of the 8 T cell receptor beta chains below was sequenced from the same sample in a study of T-cell memory formation after mild COVID-19. TCRdb re-called the 5' RACE reads with MiXCR, one entry per CDR3 protein. The sample carries 350,000 to 500,000 distinct CDR3 sequences, about a sixth recorded once. The material sequenced was PBMCs or a T cell subset sorted from them (not recorded which). These receptors originate from a man between 18 and 29 years old who had mild COVID-19 (a few samples of this study predate the infection). Cell type and time point are not known.

The table lists this clonotype with a few counts. J is TRBJ2-1 and V is TRBV18; TRBD1 matches at 10 bases. V shed 6 bases, J shed 8 bases, and the junction held 7 bases outside the gene matches. Per germline, CDR1 KGHSH and CDR2 LQKENI. The CDR3 runs 14 residues. The chain's CDR3 is CASSPGQGDDEQFF. DNA of the CDR3: TGTGCCAGCTCCCCAGGACAGGGGGACGATGAGCAGTTCTTC.

This clonotype was seen ten or more times. The chain recombines TRBV7-8 with TRBJ2-1; D not certain. The CDR3 spans 14 residues. V dropped 1 base and J dropped 7 bases, with 11 bases sitting between them. CDR1 is SGHVS, CDR2 FQNEAQ, per germline. CDR3 loop: CASSLETALNEQFF. CDR3 nucleotide sequence: TGTGCCAGCAGCTTAGAGACGGCGTTAAATGAGCAGTTCTTC.

This clonotype appeared many times. The genes are TRBV7-2 and TRBJ1-2, with TRBD1 matching 8 bases. CDR3 length equals 16 residues. Germline CDR1 is SGHTA and CDR2 is FQGNSA. J lost 0 bases, V lost 8 bases, and 11 bases had no gene match. Here the CDR3 reads CASHAPGTGANYGYTF. Written as DNA, the CDR3 is TGTGCCAGCCATGCCCCCGGGACAGGAGCTAACTATGGCTACACCTTC. Variable domain in full (rest from reference TRBV7-2 and TRBJ1-2): GAGVSQSPSNKVTEKGKDVELRCDPISGHTALYWYRQSLGQGLEFLIYFQGNSAPDKSGLPSDRFSAERTGGSVSTLTIQRTQQEDSAVYLCASHAPGTGANYGYTFGSGTRLTVV.

The chain is built from TRBV5-8 and TRBJ2-7; D is ambiguous. CDR3 length: 12 residues. Germline CDR1 SGHTS, CDR2 YDEGEE. V dropped 4 bases and J dropped 6 bases, with 11 bases sitting between them. The CDR3 DNA reads as TGTGCCAGCAGCCTGCGCCTACGCGAGCAGTACTTC. It encodes CASSLRLREQYF.

This clonotype was found a few times. This sequence joins TRBV5-1 and TRBJ1-3, with D perhaps matching TRBD1 (6 bases). In germline, CDR1 is SGHRS, CDR2 YFSETQ. The CDR3 is made up of 15 amino acids. V was pared by 3 bases and J by 0 bases, with 10 bases between. The CDR3, as DNA: TGCGCCAGCAGCTCAGGGGAGTTCTCTGGAAACACCATATATTTT. Its protein is CASSSGEFSGNTIYF.

The V call is TRBV12-5, the J call TRBJ2-7, with D possibly matching TRBD1 (5 bases). The V end lost 5 bases, the J end lost 2 bases, and 16 bases lay between the germline ends. The CDR3 length is 15 residues. Germline CDR1 reads LGHNT; CDR2 reads FRNRAP. CDR3 sequence: CASGPTRQIPYEQYF. The DNA of the CDR3 is TGTGCTAGTGGTCCAACACGACAGATCCCCTACGAGCAGTACTTC.

This chain uses TRBV28 with TRBJ2-2; TRBD2 matches at 10 bases. The CDR3 totals 17 residues. With V trimmed by 7 bases and J by 0 bases, 8 bases remained unmatched. Germline V gene sequence: CDR1 MDHEN, CDR2 SYDVKM. CDR3 sequence reads: CASKPASGGTNTGELFF. DNA of the CDR3: TGTGCCAGCAAACCAGCTAGCGGGGGAACGAACACCGGGGAGCTGTTTTTT.

V is TRBV7-2 and J is TRBJ2-1; TRBD1 agrees at 7 bases. CDR1 is SGHTA, CDR2 FQGNSA, per germline. This CDR3 is 15 amino acids long. V lost 5 bases and J lost 6; bases outside the gene matches: 10. CDR3 region: CASSRRAGGSNEQFF. DNA for the CDR3: TGTGCCAGCAGCAGACGGGCAGGGGGAAGCAATGAGCAGTTCTTC.